A selection of T cell receptor beta chains follows, all from one sample in a study of metastatic and nonmetastatic thyroid tumors. TCRdb re-analyzed the PCR reads using MiXCR. The data contain around 30,000 clones, over 15% of them seen just once; the ten biggest clones take up 10%. The sample comprised blood. The receptors come from a female donor with papillary thyroid cancer or a benign thyroid nodule (not recorded which). Some clones in this sample may be carry-over from other donors' samples. Each CDR3 is given with its conserved first and last residue. Fields, in order: D gene, J gene, CDR3 length, V gene, clone size, CDR3 DNA, CDR3 protein. A D gene is named only where the DNA matches it firmly. Part of the rows lack a size; the others show once, few, many or a class for expanded clones.

>-|TRBJ1-2|17|TRBV28|-
TGTGCCAGCAGTAAGGGGCTTAGATTTTTGGGGGTCGAGTTATACACCTTC
CASSKGLRFLGVELYTF
>-|TRBJ1-6|15|TRBV20-1|-
TGCAGTGCTAGACTAAACAGGGAGACGGCGTCACCCCTCCACTTT
CSARLNRETASPLHF
>-|TRBJ2-3|13|TRBV10-1|-
TGCGCCAGCAGTGTCGATAAGGGGTACACGCAGTATTTT
CASSVDKGYTQYF
>-|TRBJ1-1|14|TRBV6-1|-
TGTGCCAGCAGCCCCGACCAGAGCAGTCCGAAAGCTTTCTTT
CASSPDQSSPKAFF
>-|TRBJ1-1|16|TRBV3-1|many
TGTGCCAGCAGCCAAGATCTGGTTCACGGTCGGGTCGGGGCTTTCTTT
CASSQDLVHGRVGAFF
>TRBD2|TRBJ2-3|14|TRBV20-1|many
TGCAGTGCTAACGGCGGGGGGGCAAGAGATACGCAGTATTTT
CSANGGGARDTQYF
>TRBD1|TRBJ2-5|13|TRBV4-1|many
TGCGCCAGCAGCCAAGACCAGACAGGGGCCCAGTACTTC
CASSQDQTGAQYF
>TRBD1|TRBJ2-3|14|TRBV5-1|many
TGCGCCAGCAGCTTGGGACAGGGGGGAGATACGCAGTATTTT
CASSLGQGGDTQYF
>-|TRBJ1-2|14|TRBV7-6|many
TGTGCCAGCAGCTTGAACAGGGTGTTGGATGGCTACACCTTC
CASSLNRVLDGYTF
>-|TRBJ2-7|16|TRBV7-2|many
TGTGCCAGCAGCTTAGCCTCCTCCGGACGGACCTACGAGCAGTACTTC
CASSLASSGRTYEQYF
>-|TRBJ1-2|18|TRBV6-2/TRBV6-3|few
TGTGCCAGCAGTTACTCCAAAGTCCCCGGACCTTTTTCCTATGGCTACACCTTC
CASSYSKVPGPFSYGYTF
>-|TRBJ1-2|15|TRBV4-1|many
TGCGCCAGCAGCCAAGTCGTCCGAACAAACTATGGCTACACCTTC
CASSQVVRTNYGYTF
>-|TRBJ2-7|15|TRBV4-3|-
TGCGCCAGCAGCCAAGATCTAGGAGGAGCCTACGAGCAGTACTTC
CASSQDLGGAYEQYF
>-|TRBJ1-2|18|TRBV9|many
TGTGCCAGCAGCGTAGGTCTTACGGGACACTCATCTAACTATGGCTACACCTTC
CASSVGLTGHSSNYGYTF
>TRBD1|TRBJ1-5|15|TRBV28|many
TGTGCCAGCAGCTTCGACGGGACAGGCCATCAGCCCCAGCATTTT
CASSFDGTGHQPQHF
>TRBD1|TRBJ2-7|15|TRBV6-2/TRBV6-3|few
TGTGCCAGCAGCCCTTGGGACAGGGACCCCTACGAGCAGTACTTC
CASSPWDRDPYEQYF
>-|TRBJ1-1|15|TRBV4-1|-
TGCGCCAGCAGCAACGATAGGTTGGGGTACACTGAAGCTTTCTTT
CASSNDRLGYTEAFF
>TRBD1|TRBJ1-4|17|TRBV7-8|many
TGTGCCAGCAGCTTGGGATTACCGGGACAGGGGGAGGAAAAACTGTTTTTT
CASSLGLPGQGEEKLFF
>-|TRBJ1-1|13|TRBV20-1|many
TGCAGTGCTACTAGGTCGGGCAGCACTGAAGCTTTCTTT
CSATRSGSTEAFF
>-|TRBJ2-1|11|TRBV20-1|many
TGCAGTGCTAGGAAGAACAATGAGCAGTTCTTC
CSARKNNEQFF
>-|TRBJ1-1|16|TRBV6-2/TRBV6-3|-
TGTGCCAGCAGTTACTCGAGTCAGGCCATGAACACTGAAGCTTTCTTT
CASSYSSQAMNTEAFF
>-|TRBJ2-7|13|TRBV2|few
TGTTCCAGCAGTGAACCGGGACCCTACGAGCAATACTTC
CSSSEPGPYEQYF
>-|TRBJ1-5|16|TRBV28|-
TGTGCCAGTTGTGAGCCGGCCTGGGAGGGCAATCAGCCCCAGCATTTT
CASCEPAWEGNQPQHF
>-|TRBJ1-4|15|TRBV10-2|many
TGCGCCAGCAGTGAGTCGTTCGGGCAGGTGATGCAACTGTTTTTT
CASSESFGQVMQLFF
>TRBD1|TRBJ2-7|15|TRBV7-2|-
TGTGCCAGCAGCTCCCCTCGAGGGGGCACTTATGAGAAGTACTTC
CASSSPRGGTYEKYF
>-|TRBJ2-7|18|TRBV6-1|-
TGTGCCAGCAGTGAGCGGGCCTCGGCAGGGCCCTACTCCTACGAGCAGTACTTC
CASSERASAGPYSYEQYF
>-|TRBJ1-4|13|TRBV5-1|many
TGCGCCAGCAAACAAGCAACTAATGAAAAACTGTTTTTT
CASKQATNEKLFF
>-|TRBJ2-1|17|TRBV19|many
TGTGCCAGTAGTAGAGAGCGATTGGGAGTGGCCTACAATGAGCAGTTCTTC
CASSRERLGVAYNEQFF
>-|TRBJ2-3|14|TRBV10-3|many
TGTGCCATCAGGGATGGACAAGGGACAGATACGCAGTATTTT
CAIRDGQGTDTQYF
>-|TRBJ2-7|16|TRBV4-1|many
TGCGCCAGCAGCCAAGATCCTACGGCAAGCTCCTACGAGCAGTACTTC
CASSQDPTASSYEQYF
>TRBD2|TRBJ2-1|17|TRBV6-1|few
TGTGCCAGCAGTGAATTGGTAGCCGGGACTAGACCCACTGAGCAGTTCTTC
CASSELVAGTRPTEQFF
>-|TRBJ2-3|12|TRBV15|few
TGTGCCACCAGCAGAGTTCCAGATACGCAGTATTTT
CATSRVPDTQYF
>-|TRBJ1-5|16|TRBV3-1|many
TGTGCCAGCAGCCGCGGGACACCTTATAGCAATCAGCCCCAGCATTTT
CASSRGTPYSNQPQHF
>TRBD1|TRBJ1-1|16|TRBV28|-
TGTGCCAGCAGTCCCCCAGGGGGGGGGGGATTGGCTGAAGCTTTCTTT
CASSPPGGGGLAEAFF
>-|TRBJ2-4|15|TRBV7-9|many
TGTGCCAGCAGCTTAGGAGGGGAGTTAGGAAACATTCAGTACTTC
CASSLGGELGNIQYF
>-|TRBJ2-7|14|TRBV6-5|medium-sized
TGTGCCAGCAGTTACCGCAGGGGTTCCTACGAGCAGTACTTC
CASSYRRGSYEQYF
>-|TRBJ2-1|14|TRBV27|many
TGTGCCAGCAAACTCCCTGGCTCCTACAATGAGCAGTTCTTC
CASKLPGSYNEQFF
>-|TRBJ2-5|14|TRBV19|-
TGTGCCAGTATCCCGGCCCTATACGCGGAGACCCAGTACTTC
CASIPALYAETQYF
>-|TRBJ2-7|12|TRBV30|many
TGTGCCTGGAGTGTAAATCGGGACGAGCAGTACTTC
CAWSVNRDEQYF
>-|TRBJ1-2|14|TRBV6-2/TRBV6-3|few
TGCGCCAGCAGTTACTCTACGGCAGGACGTGGCTACACCTTC
CASSYSTAGRGYTF
>TRBD2|TRBJ2-1|13|TRBV20-1|many
TGCAGTGCTAGACCGGGACTAGTGCATGAGCAGTTCTTC
CSARPGLVHEQFF
>-|TRBJ2-3|14|TRBV13|many
TGTGCCAGCAGCTTAGTCAGAGGCACAGATACGCAGTATTTT
CASSLVRGTDTQYF
>-|TRBJ2-7|16|TRBV11-2|-
TGTGCCTGCAGCCAAGGAACAGGGGAGGTCCCTTACGAGCAGTACTTC
CACSQGTGEVPYEQYF
>-|TRBJ1-1|15|TRBV5-1|-
TGCGCCAGCAGCGCCCTCCAGGTGACCGGCACTGAAGCTTTCTTT
CASSALQVTGTEAFF
>-|TRBJ2-1|14|TRBV30|many
TGTGCCTGGAGTGGCGGTAGCGGAAACAATGAGCAGTTCTTC
CAWSGGSGNNEQFF
>-|TRBJ2-7|15|TRBV6-5|few
TGTGCCAGCAGTTACCCCGGGACTCCTTCCTACGAGCAGTACTTC
CASSYPGTPSYEQYF
>-|TRBJ1-2|14|TRBV4-2|many
TGTGCCAGCAGCCAAGAGGGTGACAACTATGGCTACACCTTC
CASSQEGDNYGYTF
>-|TRBJ1-1|15|TRBV7-6|many
TGTGCCAGCAGCCGCCGAGGGGGGGGCAACACTGGAGCTTTCTTT
CASSRRGGGNTGAFF
>TRBD1|TRBJ1-1|16|TRBV3-1|many
TGTGCCAGCAGCCGTGACAGGGGGCCTCCGAACACTGAAGCTTTCTTT
CASSRDRGPPNTEAFF
>TRBD1|TRBJ1-4|15|TRBV4-1|many
TGCGCCAGCAGCCAAGAGACAGGGGGAAATGAAAAACTGTTTTTT
CASSQETGGNEKLFF
>TRBD1|TRBJ1-2|11|TRBV12-3/TRBV12-4|many
TGTGCCAGCGGACAGGGCTATGGCTACACCTTC
CASGQGYGYTF
>-|TRBJ1-6|14|TRBV28|medium-sized
TGTGCCAGCAGTTTCGTGGGCGCCGGCCCACCCCTCCACTTT
CASSFVGAGPPLHF
>TRBD2|TRBJ2-1|15|TRBV6-4|many
TGTGCCAGCAGTGAAGGGACTAGCGACCACAATGAGCAGTTCTTC
CASSEGTSDHNEQFF
>-|TRBJ1-1|14|TRBV20-1|many
TGCAGTGCTAGAGGGCCGGACAGTTCCACTGAAGCTTTCTTT
CSARGPDSSTEAFF
>-|TRBJ2-2|15|TRBV9|many
TGTGCCAGCAGCGTAGAACAGGGCGGGACCGGGGAGCTGTTTTTT
CASSVEQGGTGELFF
>TRBD1|TRBJ2-5|15|TRBV20-1|many
TGCAGTGCTATTCTCGCGACAGGGACCCAAGAGACCCAGTACTTC
CSAILATGTQETQYF